This T cell receptor (beta chain) stems from a study of cytomegalovirus exposure and HLA in healthy donors. Study details: The same platform as the roughly 630 first-cohort repertoires was used for the roughly 130 validation repertoires, a later analysis reported. Study-wide points: Specificity of a few CMV-associated chains for CMV antigens was verified in vitro. Whilst most TCR sequences proved rare, a subset of public TCRs occurred across many donors.

The table came from immunoSEQ multiplex PCR; TCRdb's copy has only in-frame clones and leaves some out. In the table there are more than 55,000 clones, around 96% of which are singletons. The donors were part of the validation cohort, which consisted of more than 90 subjects and was separate from the first cohort of several hundred subjects. Germline V gene sequence: CDR1 PRHDT, CDR2 FYEKMQ (reference sequence). The CDR3 is 15 residues long. V shed 5 bases, J shed 4 bases, and the junction held 7 bases outside the gene matches. Regarding this clone: No antigen is known for it.

The receptor's source is a man younger than 30 in good health and CMV-seronegative. V gene TRBV13 combines with J gene TRBJ2-1; 8 bases match TRBD2. Sequenced sample: PBMCs. CDR3 DNA: TGTGCCAGCAGCCCTAGCGGGCGGTTTTACAATGAGCAGTTCTTC. Residues: CASSPSGRFYNEQFF.